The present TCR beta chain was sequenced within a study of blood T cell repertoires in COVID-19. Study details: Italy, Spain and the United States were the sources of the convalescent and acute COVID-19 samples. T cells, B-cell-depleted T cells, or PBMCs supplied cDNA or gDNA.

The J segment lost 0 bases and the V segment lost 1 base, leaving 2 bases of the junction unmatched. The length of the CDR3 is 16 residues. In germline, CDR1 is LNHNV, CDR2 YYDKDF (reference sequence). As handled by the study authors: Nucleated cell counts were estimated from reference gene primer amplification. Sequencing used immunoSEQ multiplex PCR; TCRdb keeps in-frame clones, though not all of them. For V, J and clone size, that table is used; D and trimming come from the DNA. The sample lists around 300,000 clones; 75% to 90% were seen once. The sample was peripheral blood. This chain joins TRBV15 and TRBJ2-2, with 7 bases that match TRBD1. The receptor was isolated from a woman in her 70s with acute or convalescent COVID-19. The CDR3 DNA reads TGTGCCACCAGCAGAGGACAGGGATCGAACACCGGGGAGCTGTTTTTT. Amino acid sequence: CATSRGQGSNTGELFF.